This TCR beta chain was recorded in a study of control samples from healthy donors and cancer patients. The CDR3 is 16 amino acids. CDR1 is KGHSH, CDR2 LQKENI, per germline. V was pared by 1 base and J by 1 base, with 5 bases of the junction left unmatched. Assay: immunoSEQ multiplex PCR; the TCRdb copy retains only in-frame clones and omits some. This repertoire shows some 100,000 clones, 70% to 90% found once; its top ten account for over 1%. Sequencing was performed on blood. The sequence was collected from a woman between 45 and 60 years old in good health. This rearrangement joins TRBV18 to TRBJ1-1; 8 bases align to TRBD1. As DNA, the CDR3 is TGTGCCAGCTCACCACAGACGGGGACAGGGAACACTGAAGCTTTCTTT. Encoded protein: CASSPQTGTGNTEAFF. Full variable domain (rest looked up from reference TRBV18 and TRBJ1-1): NAGVMQNPRHLVRRRGQEARLRCSPMKGHSHVYWYRQLPEEGLKFMVYLQKENIIDESGMPKERFSAEFPKEGPSILRIQQVVRGDSAAYFCASSPQTGTGNTEAFFGQGTRLTVV.